These 23 T cell receptor beta chains were sequenced from one sample in a study of T cells in tumors after PD-1 blockade. Here immunoSEQ multiplex PCR was the method, and the copy in TCRdb shows in-frame clones only, minus some. Of tens of thousands of clones in the sample, about 74% were seen once. The sequences come from PBMCs, collected after anti-PD-1 treatment. These TCRs come from a human donor with basal cell carcinoma.

This rearrangement joins TRBV30 to TRBJ1-6, with TRBD1 identical over 7 bases. The CDR3 length is 14 residues. V gave up 3 bases and J gave up 7 bases; unmatched junction bases: 6. The germline gives CDR1 GTSNPN, CDR2 SVGIG (reference sequence). The CDR3 region is CAWRGRGGNSPLHF. CDR3 in DNA: TGTGCCTGGAGGGGCAGGGGGGGGAATTCACCCCTCCACTTT.

This chain connects TRBV30 to TRBJ2-3; D not resolved. V was clipped by 2 bases and J by 1 base, with 4 bases between them. Germline V gene lookup returns CDR1 GTSNPN and CDR2 SVGIG (reference sequence). The CDR3 extends over 12 amino acids. The chain's CDR3 is CAWSPGTDTQYF. CDR3 nucleotide sequence: TGTGCCTGGAGTCCCGGCACAGATACGCAGTATTTT.

V is TRBV6-5 and J is TRBJ2-7; D is perhaps TRBD1 (6 bases). Trimming pared 6 bases from V and 5 bases from J, leaving 14 bases between. This CDR3 contains 13 residues. Germline values: CDR1 MNHEY, CDR2 SVGAGI. The CDR3 reads CASRARGEHEQYF. As DNA, the CDR3 is TGTGCCAGCAGGGCCAGGGGAGAACACGAGCAGTACTTC.

The V gene is TRBV7-6, the J gene TRBJ1-5; D is unclear. From germline, CDR1 is SGHVS and CDR2 FNYEAQ. The CDR3 loop spans 14 amino acids. The V gene lost 0 bases and the J gene lost 7 bases, with 10 bases spanning the gap. CDR3 bases: TGTGCCAGCAGCTTAGCCCCTTCAAACCAGCCCCAGCATTTT. Translation gives CASSLAPSNQPQHF.

This chain connects TRBV19 to TRBJ2-3, with D uncertain. The CDR3 consists of 15 residues. The germline gives CDR1 LNHDA, CDR2 SQIVND (reference sequence). V was clipped by 5 bases and J by 6 bases, with 18 bases between them. The CDR3 is CASSWSGPSADTQYF. CDR3 nucleotide sequence: TGTGCCAGTAGTTGGTCCGGGCCCAGTGCGGATACGCAGTATTTT.

This rearrangement joins TRBV19 to TRBJ2-3; no clear D. Trimming cost V 9 bases and J 0 bases, with 10 bases left between them. The CDR3 consists of 13 residues. Germline CDR1 LNHDA, CDR2 SQIVND (reference sequence). This chain's CDR3 is CASSVPSTDTQYF. DNA for the CDR3: TGTGCCAGCTCGGTCCCCAGCACAGATACGCAGTATTTT.

The rearrangement uses TRBV30 and TRBJ2-4, with D possibly TRBD1 on 5 matching bases. This CDR3 contains 14 residues. The V and J ends lost 0 bases and 9 bases respectively, with 15 bases between them. Germline CDR1 reads GTSNPN; CDR2 reads SVGIG (reference sequence). CDR3 protein: CAWSVRGGVGIQYF. The CDR3 DNA reads TGTGCCTGGAGTGTAAGGGGCGGTGTGGGCATTCAGTACTTC.

CDR3: CSVDGGHSYEQYF. In DNA form, the CDR3 reads TGCAGCGTTGACGGGGGCCACTCCTACGAGCAGTACTTC. The genes are TRBV29-1 and TRBJ2-7; D is perhaps TRBD1 or TRBD2 (6 bases each). Germline CDR1 and CDR2: SQVTM and ANQGSEA. The ends were cut back, 3 bases at V and 0 bases at J, with 9 bases in the middle. The CDR3 has 13 residues.

This chain connects TRBV19 to TRBJ1-5, with D perhaps matching TRBD1 (5 bases). Germline V gives CDR1 LNHDA, CDR2 SQIVND (reference sequence). The CDR3 covers 14 residues. Trimming removed 6 bases from V and 2 bases from J, with 11 bases in between. The CDR3 nucleotides are TGTGCCAGTAGGGGACCTTGGGGCAATCAGCCCCAGCATTTT. This sequence encodes CASRGPWGNQPQHF.

The chain is built from TRBV5-1 and TRBJ2-1, with TRBD1 matching over 8 bases. The CDR3 extends over 17 amino acids. Unmatched junction bases numbered 11, after V lost 0 bases and J lost 6 bases. The germline CDR1 and CDR2 sequences are SGHRS and YFSETQ. The CDR3 reads CASSLGGQGGRGNEQFF. CDR3 DNA: TGCGCCAGCAGCTTGGGCGGACAGGGCGGTAGAGGCAATGAGCAGTTCTTC.

This chain connects TRBV30 to TRBJ2-3, with D tentatively TRBD1 or TRBD2 (5 bases each). The CDR3 has 14 residues. V lost 3 bases to trimming and J lost 6 bases, with 16 bases between them. CDR1 is GTSNPN and CDR2 is SVGIG in the germline V gene (reference sequence). Here the CDR3 DNA reads TGTGCCTGGAGAATCGGGGCAGGGCCCGATACGCAGTATTTT. It specifies CAWRIGAGPDTQYF.

V usage is TRBV5-1 and J usage is TRBJ2-7, with TRBD1 identical over 7 bases. CDR1 and CDR2 (germline): SGHRS, YFSETQ. Trimming removed 4 bases from V and 2 bases from J; junction bases left unmatched: 6. The CDR3 is made up of 14 amino acids. This chain's CDR3 is CASSGSQGAYEQYF. The CDR3 coding sequence is TGCGCCAGCAGCGGATCCCAGGGGGCCTACGAGCAGTACTTC.

The rearrangement uses TRBV7-9 and TRBJ1-6, with a possible D match to TRBD1 (6 bases). The CDR3 runs to 14 residues. Trimming removed 0 bases at V and 7 bases at J, with 7 bases between. The germline V gene encodes CDR1 SEHNR and CDR2 FQNEAQ (reference sequence). CDR3 coding DNA: TGTGCCAGCAGCTTAGCAGGGGGGAATTCACCCCTCCACTTT. It is translated as CASSLAGGNSPLHF.

The chain joins TRBV10-1 to TRBJ1-1, with D possibly being TRBD1 (5 bases). CDR3 length equals 14 residues. Trimming removed 6 bases at V and 6 bases at J, with 17 bases between. The germline gives CDR1 WNHNN, CDR2 SYGVQD (reference sequence). CDR3 amino acids: CASSAGTAGSEAFF. CDR3 bases: TGCGCCAGCAGCGCCGGGACCGCGGGCTCTGAAGCTTTCTTT.

This clone was observed a handful of times. The sample carries other DNA sequences with the same CDR3. The rearrangement joins TRBV2 to TRBJ2-1, with D possibly called TRBD1 or TRBD2 (5 bases each). Trimming removed 6 bases at V and 4 bases at J, with 16 bases between. Per germline, CDR1 SNHLY and CDR2 FYNNEI. The CDR3 is 15 residues long. CDR3: CASRAGTRPYNEQFF. CDR3 coding DNA: TGTGCCAGCAGGGCCGGGACCAGACCGTACAATGAGCAGTTCTTC.

The chain recombines TRBV6-5 with TRBJ1-1; D is uncertain. Germline V gene data show CDR1 as MNHEY and CDR2 as SVGAGI. The CDR3 spans 13 residues. The V end was cut by 5 bases, the J end by 0 bases, with 7 bases between. The CDR3 coding sequence is TGTGCCAGCAGTCGTATTATGAACACTGAAGCTTTCTTT. Its protein is CASSRIMNTEAFF.

The chain uses TRBV27 and TRBJ2-1, with a tentative D call TRBD1 (5 bases). Germline V lookup: CDR1 MNHEY, CDR2 SMNVEV (reference sequence). This CDR3 comprises 12 residues. V shed 2 bases and J shed 12 bases, with 11 bases lying between them. The CDR3 DNA reads as TGTGCCAGCAGTTTAACCCAGGGTGGGCAGTTCTTC. Encoded protein: CASSLTQGGQFF.

The chain has TRBV10-3 and TRBJ2-6; weak D call: TRBD1 (6 bases). Trimming took 10 bases from V and 0 from J, leaving 16 bases between them. Germline V gives CDR1 ENHRY, CDR2 SYGVKD. This CDR3 is 16 amino acids long. The DNA for the CDR3 is TGTGCCACTTCCGGGGACACCTACTCTGGGGCCAACGTCCTGACTTTC. As protein: CATSGDTYSGANVLTF.

The sample holds a few counts of this clone. The rearrangement links TRBV19 to TRBJ2-3; TRBD2 aligns across 9 bases. The CDR3 extends over 17 amino acids. The J segment lost 1 base and the V segment lost 3 bases, leaving 8 bases of the junction unmatched. The germline CDR1 and CDR2 sequences are LNHDA and SQIVND (reference sequence). The CDR3, as DNA: TGTGCCAGTAGTATGCGGGGTAGCGGGGGACGCACAGATACGCAGTATTTT. Translated: CASSMRGSGGRTDTQYF.

The chain recombines TRBV6-5 with TRBJ1-3, with D possibly matching TRBD1 (6 bases). The CDR3 totals 14 residues. V lost 7 bases, J lost 0 bases, and 10 bases lay in between. Germline V CDR1 and CDR2: MNHEY, SVGAGI. The CDR3 here is CASNDRSSGNTIYF. CDR3 sequence (DNA): TGTGCCAGCAACGACAGGAGCTCTGGAAACACCATATATTTT.

The rearrangement links TRBV27 to TRBJ2-2; 8 bases map to TRBD1. Germline values: CDR1 MNHEY, CDR2 SMNVEV (reference sequence). V was clipped by 6 bases and J by 3 bases; unmatched bases: 6. The CDR3 has 15 residues. This chain's CDR3 is CASRRTGSHTGELFF. CDR3 DNA: TGTGCCAGCAGGAGGACAGGGTCGCACACCGGGGAGCTGTTTTTT.

This chain connects TRBV14 to TRBJ2-7; D unresolved. The CDR3 contains 14 residues. V was trimmed by 5 bases and J by 0 bases, leaving 11 bases between them. CDR1 SGHDN and CDR2 FVKESK come from the germline V gene. CDR3 coding DNA: TGTGCCAGCAGCAATAGACCCAACTCCTACGAGCAGTACTTC. It encodes CASSNRPNSYEQYF.

This chain joins TRBV21-1 and TRBJ2-7; TRBD2 is taken as the D call from the table, unchecked against the DNA. TRBV21-1 is shown as a pseudogene. This CDR3 contains 13 residues. CDR3 residues: CASSKVKSYEQYF. The DNA of the CDR3 is TGTGCCAGCAGCAAAGTAAAATCCTACGAGCAGTACTTC.